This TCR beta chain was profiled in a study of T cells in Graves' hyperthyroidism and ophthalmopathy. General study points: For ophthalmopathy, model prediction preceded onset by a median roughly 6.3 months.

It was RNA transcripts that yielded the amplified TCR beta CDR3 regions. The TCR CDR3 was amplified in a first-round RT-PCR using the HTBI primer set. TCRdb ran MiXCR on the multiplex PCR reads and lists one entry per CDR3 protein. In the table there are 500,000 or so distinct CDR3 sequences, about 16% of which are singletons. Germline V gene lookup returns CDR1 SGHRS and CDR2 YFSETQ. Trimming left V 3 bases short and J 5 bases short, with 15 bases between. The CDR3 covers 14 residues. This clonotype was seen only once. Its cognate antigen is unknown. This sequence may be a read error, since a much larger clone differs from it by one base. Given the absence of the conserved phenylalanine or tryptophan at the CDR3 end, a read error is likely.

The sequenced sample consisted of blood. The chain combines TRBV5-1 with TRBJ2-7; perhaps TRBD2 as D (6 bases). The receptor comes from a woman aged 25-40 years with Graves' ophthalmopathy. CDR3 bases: TGCGCCAGCAGCTCCGGAGGGATTAGGAACGAGCAGTACTCC. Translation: CASSSGGIRNEQYS.